This T cell receptor beta chain was found in a study of blood T cell repertoires in COVID-19 (dated by TCRdb to 2018 to 2021). Describing the broader study: The collaborator samples originated in the United States, Italy and Spain and spanned the acute and convalescent phases of COVID-19. The prospective study material was composed of cDNA or gDNA derived from T cells, B-cell-depleted T cells, or PBMCs. The dataset comprised deeply sampled blood TCRbeta repertoires from subjects exposed to, actively infected with, or recovered from COVID-19. The repertoires were released in a freely available public database intended as a resource for research on the immune response to SARS-CoV-2. The samples were drawn from the first 160 participants of the ongoing ImmuneRACE study and from about 1,200 subjects provided by 6 global collaborators. A de-identified subject ID, COVID-19 status, age in years and sex were almost always included in the sample metadata. HLA class I and class II types, where available, came from metadata supplied by the sample provider rather than from assay-based typing. Broader findings and caveats from the paper: Clinical and demographic metadata were provided uncurated, with the amount varying by source and participant.

TCRbeta CDR3 regions were amplified from genomic DNA by means of the immunoSEQ Assay, a bias-controlled multiplex PCR. The authors' analysis ran thus. The number of nucleated cells in each sample was estimated by amplification of reference gene primers within the assay. To quantify the absolute abundance of each unique TCRbeta CDR3 rearrangement, sequence reads were collapsed and filtered. Productive Simpson clonality was computed per sample as the square root of Simpson's diversity index over productive rearrangements. TCRdb provides this immuneACCESS table in a form limited to in-frame rearrangements. Some clones are lacking; in checked studies, under half of them reflect an unresolved V gene, and why the rest are absent is not known. The D gene and trimming were derived from the DNA, and the V and J assignments and clone size from that table. The sample profile shows some 150,000 clones; roughly 82% of them were found once. The top ten constitute 7.2% of the sample.

Each collaborating institution followed its own protocols to collect whole blood in K2EDTA tubes. For TCRbeta analysis, collaborators shipped samples as frozen whole blood, isolated PBMCs, or DNA extracted from either of those sample types. On this clone: Its antigen is still unknown. No quality values exist for individual bases; no much larger clone is one base distant.

CDR1 and CDR2 are read off the germline V gene as SGHTA and FQGNSA. Its CDR3 holds 15 amino acids, cysteine through phenylalanine. Just the 45-base CDR3 DNA is kept, in frame starting at base 1. V is pared back by 5 bases and J by 8 bases, with 19 bases lying between the germline termini. Sequenced material: peripheral blood. The source is a woman aged 45-65 years in a cohort sampled during active or convalescent COVID-19. This chain is built from TRBV7-2 and TRBJ1-5, with TRBD1 tentatively as D gene (5 bases match). The nucleotides read TGTGCCAGCAGCCCAATGGACCGGGGGTTTGAGCCCCAGCATTTT. Its translation is CASSPMDRGFEPQHF.